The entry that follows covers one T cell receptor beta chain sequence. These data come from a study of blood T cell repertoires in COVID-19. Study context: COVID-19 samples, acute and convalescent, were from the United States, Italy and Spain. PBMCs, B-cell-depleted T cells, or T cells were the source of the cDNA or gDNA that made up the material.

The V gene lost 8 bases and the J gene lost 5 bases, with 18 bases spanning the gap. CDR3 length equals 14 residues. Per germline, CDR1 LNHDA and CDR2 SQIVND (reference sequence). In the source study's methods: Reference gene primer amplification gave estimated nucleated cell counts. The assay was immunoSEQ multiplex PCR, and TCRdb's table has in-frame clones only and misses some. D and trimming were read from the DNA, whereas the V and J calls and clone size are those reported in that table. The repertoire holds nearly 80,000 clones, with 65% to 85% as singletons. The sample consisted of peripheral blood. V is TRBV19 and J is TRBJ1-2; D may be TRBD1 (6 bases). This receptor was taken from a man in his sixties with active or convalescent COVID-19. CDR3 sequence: CASVDRRTGYGYTF. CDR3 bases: TGTGCCAGTGTAGACAGACGAACAGGGTATGGCTACACCTTC.